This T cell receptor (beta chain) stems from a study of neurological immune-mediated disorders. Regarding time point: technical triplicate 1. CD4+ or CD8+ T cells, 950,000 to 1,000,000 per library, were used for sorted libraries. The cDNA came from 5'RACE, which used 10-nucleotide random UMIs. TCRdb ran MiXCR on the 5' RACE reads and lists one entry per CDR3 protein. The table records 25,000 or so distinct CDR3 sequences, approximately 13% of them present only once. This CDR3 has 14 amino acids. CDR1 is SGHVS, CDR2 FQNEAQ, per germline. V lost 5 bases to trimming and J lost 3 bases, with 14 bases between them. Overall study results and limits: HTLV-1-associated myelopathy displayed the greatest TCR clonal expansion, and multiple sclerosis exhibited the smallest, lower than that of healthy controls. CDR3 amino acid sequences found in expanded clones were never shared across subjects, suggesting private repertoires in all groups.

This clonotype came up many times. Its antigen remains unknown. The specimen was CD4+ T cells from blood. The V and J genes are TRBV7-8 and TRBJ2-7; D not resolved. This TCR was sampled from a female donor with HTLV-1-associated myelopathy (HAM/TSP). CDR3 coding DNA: TGTGCCAGCAGCAAAAGGGATGGGGACTACGAGCAGTACTTC. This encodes CASSKRDGDYEQYF.